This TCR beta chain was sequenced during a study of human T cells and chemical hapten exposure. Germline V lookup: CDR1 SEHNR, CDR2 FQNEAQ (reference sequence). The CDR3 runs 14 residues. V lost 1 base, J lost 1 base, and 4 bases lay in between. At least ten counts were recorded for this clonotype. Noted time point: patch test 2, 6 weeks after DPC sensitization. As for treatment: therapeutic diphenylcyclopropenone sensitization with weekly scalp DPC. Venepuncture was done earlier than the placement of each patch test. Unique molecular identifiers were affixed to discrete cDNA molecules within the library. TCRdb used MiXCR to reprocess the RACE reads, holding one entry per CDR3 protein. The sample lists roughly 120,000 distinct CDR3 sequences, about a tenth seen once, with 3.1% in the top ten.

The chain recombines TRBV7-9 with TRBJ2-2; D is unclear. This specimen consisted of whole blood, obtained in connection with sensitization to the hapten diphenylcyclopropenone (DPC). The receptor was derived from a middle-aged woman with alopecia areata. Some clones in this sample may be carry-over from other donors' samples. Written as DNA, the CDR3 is TGTGCCAGCAGCTTAGGAGAGAACACCGGGGAGCTGTTTTTT. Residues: CASSLGENTGELFF.